Here is one T cell receptor beta chain with its context. The antigen remains undetermined. These data come from a study of cytomegalovirus exposure and HLA in healthy donors. Germline values: CDR1 MNHEY, CDR2 SVGAGI. Trimming stripped 0 bases from V and 6 bases from J, with 9 bases between. The CDR3 is 14 amino acids. Both 60 Vbeta primers and 13 Jbeta primers went into the PCR. TCRdb's copy holds only in-frame clones and misses some; the assay was immunoSEQ multiplex PCR. This table holds approximately 280,000 clones, around 90% found once. Regarding the study as a whole: Per published reports, the classifier diagnosed cytomegalovirus status with high specificity and sensitivity.

The TCR originated in a woman aged 18-29 years in good health and CMV-seronegative. The chain employs TRBV6-5 and TRBJ2-1; the D is unclear. The material sequenced was PBMCs. CDR3 loop: CASSYSNPGNEQFF. In DNA, the CDR3 is TGTGCCAGCAGTTACTCGAATCCCGGCAATGAGCAGTTCTTC.